This entry concerns a single T cell receptor beta chain. This record belongs to a study of shared clonotypes between healthy human individuals. The assay was immunoSEQ multiplex PCR, and TCRdb's table has in-frame clones only and misses some. The data hold about 2.2 million clones, with 80% to 95% observed a single time. This CDR3 is built from 13 residues. V lost 2 bases to trimming and J lost 6 bases, with 8 bases between them. Germline V CDR1 and CDR2: SGDLS, YYNGEE. CD45RO negativity and positive selection for CCR7 defined naive CD8 cells, a population that excluded terminally differentiated effector memory CD45RA+ cells.

The chain recombines TRBV9 with TRBJ2-2; D uncertain. The receptor was derived from a man aged 18 to 29 in good health. Some clones in this sample may be carry-over from other donors' samples. The sequenced sample consisted of naive CD8+ T cells from PBMCs. CDR3 protein: CASSVLGPGELFF. CDR3 coding DNA: TGTGCCAGCAGCGTCCTTGGACCCGGGGAGCTGTTTTTT.